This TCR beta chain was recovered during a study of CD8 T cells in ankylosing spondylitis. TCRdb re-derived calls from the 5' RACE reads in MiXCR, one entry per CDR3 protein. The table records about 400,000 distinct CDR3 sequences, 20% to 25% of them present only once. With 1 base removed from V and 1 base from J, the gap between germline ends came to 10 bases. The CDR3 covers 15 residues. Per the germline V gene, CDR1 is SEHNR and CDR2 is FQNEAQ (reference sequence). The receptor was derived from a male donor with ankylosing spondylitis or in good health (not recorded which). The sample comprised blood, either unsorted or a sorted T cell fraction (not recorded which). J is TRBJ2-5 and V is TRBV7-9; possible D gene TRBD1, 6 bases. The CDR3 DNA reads TGTGCCAGCAGCTTAGGGCAGGGGCTCCAAGAGACCCAGTACTTC. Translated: CASSLGQGLQETQYF.